What follows describes a single T cell receptor (beta chain). Antigen: not known. The data stem from a study of yellow fever vaccine responses in identical twins. General observations from the study: After vaccination, twins' T cell response reportedly seemed partly convergent, partly personalized.

TCRdb re-called the RT-PCR reads with MiXCR, one entry per CDR3 protein. Of under 30,000 distinct CDR3 sequences listed, over 75% were seen once; the top ten hold about 5%. CDR3 length: 23 residues. Germline trimming cut 1 base from V and 2 bases from J; bases unmatched to any gene: 27. CDR1 is SGHTA and CDR2 is FQGTGA in the germline V gene. The input for sequencing was T cells from blood (PBMCs), unsorted or a sorted subset (not recorded which), taken before or after yellow fever vaccination (not recorded which). The TCR was taken from a woman in her late teens or twenties who received the yellow fever vaccine. The chain has TRBV7-3 and TRBJ2-7; 9 bases agree with TRBD2. Here the CDR3 DNA reads TGTGCCAGCAGCTTAAGGCGAAGGGGAGGTTCGGAACGACTAGCGGCACTACCCTACGAGCAGTACTTC. This codes for CASSLRRRGGSERLAALPYEQYF. The full variable domain, with the rest looked up from reference TRBV7-3 and TRBJ2-7, is GAGVSQTPSNKVTEKGKYVELRCDPISGHTALYWYRQSLGQGPEFLIYFQGTGAADDSGLPNDRFFAVRPEGSVSTLKIQRTERGDSAVYLCASSLRRRGGSERLAALPYEQYFGPGTRLTVT.